This TCR beta chain is from a study of cytomegalovirus exposure and HLA in healthy donors. Overall study results and limits: The study listed about 150 cytomegalovirus-associated TCR beta chains.

Vbeta (60) and Jbeta (13) primers were used in the PCR. Only in-frame clones appear in the TCRdb table, and some are missing; sequencing was by immunoSEQ multiplex PCR. The table has about 70,000 clones, approximately 68% seen once. Regarding this clone: The antigen remains unidentified.

The CDR3 sequence is 14 residues long. V lost 0 bases and J lost 6, with 12 bases in between. CDR1 SGHRS and CDR2 YFSETQ come from the germline V gene. The material sequenced was PBMCs. The clonotype originates from a woman aged 25 to 45 in good health and CMV-seronegative. The J gene is TRBJ2-5, the V gene TRBV5-1; D might be TRBD1 (5 bases). CDR3 DNA sequence: TGCGCCAGCAGCTTGGTAGTCTCAGGGAAGACCCAGTACTTC. It specifies CASSLVVSGKTQYF.